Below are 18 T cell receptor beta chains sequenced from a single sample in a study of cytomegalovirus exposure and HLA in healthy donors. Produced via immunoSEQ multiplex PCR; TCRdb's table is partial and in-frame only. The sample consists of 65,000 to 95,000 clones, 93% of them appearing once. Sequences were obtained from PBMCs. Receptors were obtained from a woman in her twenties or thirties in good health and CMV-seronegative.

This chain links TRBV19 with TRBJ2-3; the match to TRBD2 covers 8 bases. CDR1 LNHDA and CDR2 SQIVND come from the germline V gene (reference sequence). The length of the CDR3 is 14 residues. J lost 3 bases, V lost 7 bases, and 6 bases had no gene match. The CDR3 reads CASTREGLTDTQYF. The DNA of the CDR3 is TGTGCCAGTACCCGGGAGGGTTTAACAGATACGCAGTATTTT.

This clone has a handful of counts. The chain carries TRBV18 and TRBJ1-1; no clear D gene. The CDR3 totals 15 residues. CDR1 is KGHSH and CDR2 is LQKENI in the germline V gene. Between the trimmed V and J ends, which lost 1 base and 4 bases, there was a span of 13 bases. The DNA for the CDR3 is TGTGCCAGCTCACCACGTTCACCCGGCGGCACTGAAGCTTTCTTT. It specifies CASSPRSPGGTEAFF.

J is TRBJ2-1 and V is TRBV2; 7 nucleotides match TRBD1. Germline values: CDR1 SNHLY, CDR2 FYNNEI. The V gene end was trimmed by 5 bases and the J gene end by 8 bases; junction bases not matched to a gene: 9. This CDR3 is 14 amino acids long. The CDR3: CASSYRGLVDEQFF. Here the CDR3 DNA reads TGTGCCAGCAGTTACAGGGGTCTTGTCGATGAGCAGTTCTTC.

The CDR3 coding sequence is TGTGCCAGCAAGGAGGATAGCAATCAGCCCCAGCATTTT. Protein: CASKEDSNQPQHF. This chain links TRBV2 with TRBJ1-5; D call uncertain. The CDR3 is made up of 13 amino acids. Between the trimmed V and J ends, which lost 7 bases and 0 bases, there was a span of 7 bases. Germline V gene data show CDR1 as SNHLY and CDR2 as FYNNEI.

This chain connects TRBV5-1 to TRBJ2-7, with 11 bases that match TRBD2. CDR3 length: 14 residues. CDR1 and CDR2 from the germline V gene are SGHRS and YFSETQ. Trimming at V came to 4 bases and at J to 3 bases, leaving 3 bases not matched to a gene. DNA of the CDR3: TGCGCCAGCAGCCCCGGGACTAGCGGCTACGAGCAGTACTTC. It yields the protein CASSPGTSGYEQYF. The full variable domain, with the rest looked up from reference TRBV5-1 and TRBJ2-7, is KAGVTQTPRYLIKTRGQQVTLSCSPISGHRSVSWYQQTPGQGLQFLFEYFSETQRNKGNFPGRFSGRQFSNSRSEMNVSTLELGDSALYLCASSPGTSGYEQYFGPGTRLTVT.

The CDR3 here is CASSSRGRDTQYF. In DNA, the CDR3 is TGTGCCAGCAGCTCCCGAGGGCGGGATACGCAGTATTTT. The chain carries TRBV7-8 and TRBJ2-3, with D perhaps TRBD2 (5 bases). Germline V CDR1 and CDR2: SGHVS, FQNEAQ. The CDR3 runs 13 residues. The V end was cut by 4 bases, the J end by 6 bases, with 11 bases between.

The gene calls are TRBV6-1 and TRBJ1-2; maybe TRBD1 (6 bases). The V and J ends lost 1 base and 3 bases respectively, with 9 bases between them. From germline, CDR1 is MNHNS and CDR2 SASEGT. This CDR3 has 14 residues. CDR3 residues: CASSEVTGHYGYTF. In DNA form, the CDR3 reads TGTGCCAGCAGTGAAGTGACAGGCCACTATGGCTACACCTTC.

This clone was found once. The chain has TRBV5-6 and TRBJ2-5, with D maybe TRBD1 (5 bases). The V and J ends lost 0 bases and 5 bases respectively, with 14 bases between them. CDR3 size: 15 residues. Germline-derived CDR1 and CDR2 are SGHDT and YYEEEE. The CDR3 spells CASSLGRQGRETQYF. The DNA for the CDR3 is TGTGCCAGCAGCTTGGGGCGGCAGGGAAGGGAGACCCAGTACTTC.

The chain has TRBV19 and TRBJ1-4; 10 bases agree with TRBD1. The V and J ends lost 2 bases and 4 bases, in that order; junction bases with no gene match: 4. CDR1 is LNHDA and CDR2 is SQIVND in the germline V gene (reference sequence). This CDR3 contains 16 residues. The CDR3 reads CASSIRQGAGNEKLFF. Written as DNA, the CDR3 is TGTGCCAGTAGTATACGACAGGGGGCGGGTAATGAAAAACTGTTTTTT.

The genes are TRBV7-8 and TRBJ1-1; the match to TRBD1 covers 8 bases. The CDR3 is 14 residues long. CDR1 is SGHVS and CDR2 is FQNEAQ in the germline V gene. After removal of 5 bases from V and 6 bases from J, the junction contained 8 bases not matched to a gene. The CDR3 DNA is TGTGCCAGCAGCCTACTCCAGGGGGCGGCTGAAGCTTTCTTT. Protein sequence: CASSLLQGAAEAFF. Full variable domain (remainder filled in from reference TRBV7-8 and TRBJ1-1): GAGVSQSPRYKVAKRGQDVALRCDPISGHVSLFWYQQALGQGPEFLTYFQNEAQLDKSGLPSDRFFAERPEGSVSTLKIQRTQQEDSAVYLCASSLLQGAAEAFFGQGTRLTVV.

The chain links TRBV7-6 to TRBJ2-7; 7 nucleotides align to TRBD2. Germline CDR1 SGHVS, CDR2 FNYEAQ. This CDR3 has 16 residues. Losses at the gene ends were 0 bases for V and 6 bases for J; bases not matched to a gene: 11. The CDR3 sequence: CASSLAVASGPIEQYF. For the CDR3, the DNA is TGTGCCAGCAGCTTAGCGGTCGCTAGCGGACCCATCGAGCAGTACTTC.

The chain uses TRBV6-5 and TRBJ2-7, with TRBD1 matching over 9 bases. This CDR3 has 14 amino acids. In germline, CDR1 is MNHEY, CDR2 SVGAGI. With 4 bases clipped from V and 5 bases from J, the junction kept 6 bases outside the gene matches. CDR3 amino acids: CASSSQGAANEQYF. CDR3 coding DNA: TGTGCCAGCAGTTCACAGGGGGCAGCCAACGAGCAGTACTTC.

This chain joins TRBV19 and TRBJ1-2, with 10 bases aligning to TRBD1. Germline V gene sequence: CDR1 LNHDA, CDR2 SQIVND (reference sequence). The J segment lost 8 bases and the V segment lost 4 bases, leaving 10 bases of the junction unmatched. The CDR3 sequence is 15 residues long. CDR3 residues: CASSTTGQGVLGYTF. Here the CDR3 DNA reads TGTGCCAGTAGTACGACCGGACAGGGGGTTCTCGGCTACACCTTC.

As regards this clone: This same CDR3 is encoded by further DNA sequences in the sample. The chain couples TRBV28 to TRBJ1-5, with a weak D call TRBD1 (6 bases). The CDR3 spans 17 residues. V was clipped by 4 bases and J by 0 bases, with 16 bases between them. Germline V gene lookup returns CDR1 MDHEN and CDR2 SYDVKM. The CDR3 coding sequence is TGTGCCAGCAGTTCGACGACAGGACCGTATAGCAATCAGCCCCAGCATTTT. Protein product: CASSSTTGPYSNQPQHF.

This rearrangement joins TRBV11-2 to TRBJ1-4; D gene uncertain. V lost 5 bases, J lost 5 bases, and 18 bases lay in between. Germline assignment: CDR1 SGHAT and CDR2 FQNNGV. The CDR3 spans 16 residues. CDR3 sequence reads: CASSTYSTPWNEKLFF. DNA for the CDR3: TGTGCCAGCAGCACATACTCGACACCATGGAATGAAAAACTGTTTTTT.

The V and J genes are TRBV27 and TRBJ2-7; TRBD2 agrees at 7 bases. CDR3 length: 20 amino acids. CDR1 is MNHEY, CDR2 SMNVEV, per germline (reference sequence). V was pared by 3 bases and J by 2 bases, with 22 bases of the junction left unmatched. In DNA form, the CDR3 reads TGTGCCAGCAGTTTTAGATTGGCGGGGAGGGCGCTAGCCTTTACCTACGAGCAGTACTTC. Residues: CASSFRLAGRALAFTYEQYF.

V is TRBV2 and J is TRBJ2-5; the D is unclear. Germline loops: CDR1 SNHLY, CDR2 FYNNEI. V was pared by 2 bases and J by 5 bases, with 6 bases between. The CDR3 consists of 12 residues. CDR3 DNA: TGTGCCAGCAGTGAATTCGGGGAGACCCAGTACTTC. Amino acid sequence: CASSEFGETQYF.

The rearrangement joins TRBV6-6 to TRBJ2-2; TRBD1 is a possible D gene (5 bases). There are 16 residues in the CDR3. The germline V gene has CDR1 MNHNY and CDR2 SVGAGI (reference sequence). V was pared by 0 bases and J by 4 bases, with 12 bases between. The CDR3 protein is CASSYSAGRGTGELFF. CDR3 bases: TGTGCCAGCAGTTACTCTGCAGGGCGCGGCACCGGGGAGCTGTTTTTT.